This note documents a single T cell receptor (beta chain) sequence. This sample was included in a study of blood T cell repertoires in COVID-19. At the level of the study: Acute and convalescent COVID-19 samples came from the United States, Italy and Spain.

Methods used by the authors: The assay estimated nucleated cells by amplifying reference gene primers. Clones were read by immunoSEQ multiplex PCR, and TCRdb kept only the in-frame ones, dropping some. V and J calls and clone size are given by that table; D and trimming were obtained from the DNA. Of approximately 200,000 clones in the sample, 85% were seen once. Those enrolled, adults aged roughly 18 to 90 years, came from fewer than 25 US areas. The length of the CDR3 is 15 residues. Unmatched junction bases numbered 6, after V lost 2 bases and J lost 10 bases. Looked up from germline, CDR1 is SNHLY and CDR2 is FYNNEI.

Sequencing was performed on PBMCs or T cells enriched from blood (not recorded which). This receptor was identified in a man in his forties who had recovered from COVID-19. The chain uses TRBV2 and TRBJ2-1; 12 nucleotides agree with TRBD1. The CDR3 region has the DNA TGTGCCAGCAGTGAAATGGGACAGGGGGCTGGGGAGCAGTTCTTC. Protein sequence: CASSEMGQGAGEQFF.